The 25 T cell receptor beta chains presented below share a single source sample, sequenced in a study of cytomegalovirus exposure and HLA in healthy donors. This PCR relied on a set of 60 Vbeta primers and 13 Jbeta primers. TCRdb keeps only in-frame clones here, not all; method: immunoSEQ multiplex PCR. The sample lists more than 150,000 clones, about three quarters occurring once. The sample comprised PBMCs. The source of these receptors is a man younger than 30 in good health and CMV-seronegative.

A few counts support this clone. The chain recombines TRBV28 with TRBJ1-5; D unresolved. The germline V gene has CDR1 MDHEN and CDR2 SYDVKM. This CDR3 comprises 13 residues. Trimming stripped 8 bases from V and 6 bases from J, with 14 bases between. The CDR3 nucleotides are TGTGCCAGCGTGTCGGGGAGAAGTCAGCCCCAGCATTTT. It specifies CASVSGRSQPQHF.

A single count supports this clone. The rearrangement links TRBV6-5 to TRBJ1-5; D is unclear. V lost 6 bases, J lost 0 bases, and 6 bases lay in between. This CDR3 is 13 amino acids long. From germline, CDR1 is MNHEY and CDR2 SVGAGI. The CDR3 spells CASRPYSNQPQHF. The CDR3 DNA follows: TGTGCCAGCAGGCCCTATAGCAATCAGCCCCAGCATTTT.

CDR3 sequence (DNA): TGTGCCAGCAGTTCAAGCGGTTCCTACAATGAGCAGTTCTTC. Translated: CASSSSGSYNEQFF. The chain is built from TRBV27 and TRBJ2-1; D is perhaps TRBD2 (5 bases). The CDR3 totals 14 residues. The V end lost 4 bases, the J end lost 1 base, and 8 bases lay between the germline ends. Germline-derived CDR1 and CDR2 are MNHEY and SMNVEV (reference sequence).

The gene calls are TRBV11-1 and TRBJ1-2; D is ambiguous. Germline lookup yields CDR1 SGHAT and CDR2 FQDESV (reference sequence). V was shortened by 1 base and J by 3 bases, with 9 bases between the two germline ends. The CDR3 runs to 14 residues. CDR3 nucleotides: TGTGCCAGCAGCTTAGGTTCCCGGGACTATGGCTACACCTTC. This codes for CASSLGSRDYGYTF.

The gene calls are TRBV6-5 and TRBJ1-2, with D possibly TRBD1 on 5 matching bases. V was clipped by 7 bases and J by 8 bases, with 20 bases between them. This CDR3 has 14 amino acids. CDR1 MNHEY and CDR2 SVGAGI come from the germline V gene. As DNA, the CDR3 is TGTGCCAGCAAAGTAGTCTCGGGGGACTGGGGCTACACCTTC. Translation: CASKVVSGDWGYTF.

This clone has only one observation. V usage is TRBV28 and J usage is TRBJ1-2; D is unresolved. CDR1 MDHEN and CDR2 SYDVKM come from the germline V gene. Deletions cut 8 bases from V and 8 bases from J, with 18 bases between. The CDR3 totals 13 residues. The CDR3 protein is CASREGRGRGYTF. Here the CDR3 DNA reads TGTGCCAGCCGAGAGGGTCGGGGAAGGGGCTACACCTTC.

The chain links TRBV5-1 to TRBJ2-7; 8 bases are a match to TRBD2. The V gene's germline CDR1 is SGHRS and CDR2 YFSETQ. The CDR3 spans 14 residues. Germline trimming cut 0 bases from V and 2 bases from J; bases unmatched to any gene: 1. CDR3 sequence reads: CASSLAGGAYEQYF. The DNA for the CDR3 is TGCGCCAGCAGCTTGGCCGGGGGGGCCTACGAGCAGTACTTC.

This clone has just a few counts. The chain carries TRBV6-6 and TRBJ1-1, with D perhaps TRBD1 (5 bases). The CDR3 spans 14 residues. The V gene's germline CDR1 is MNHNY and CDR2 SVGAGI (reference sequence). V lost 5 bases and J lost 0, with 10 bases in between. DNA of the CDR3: TGTGCCAGCAGTCCCCAGGGCATGAACACTGAAGCTTTCTTT. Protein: CASSPQGMNTEAFF.

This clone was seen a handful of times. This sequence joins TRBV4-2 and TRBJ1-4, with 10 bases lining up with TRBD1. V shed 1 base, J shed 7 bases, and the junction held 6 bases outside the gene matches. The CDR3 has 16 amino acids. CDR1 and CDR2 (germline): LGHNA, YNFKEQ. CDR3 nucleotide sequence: TGTGCCAGCAGCCAAGCGGACAGGGGGAGGATTGAAAAACTGTTTTTT. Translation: CASSQADRGRIEKLFF.

As DNA, the CDR3 is TGTGCCAGAAGCCCGCCCGAGACTAGGGGTAATGAGCAGTTCTTC. Translating it yields CARSPPETRGNEQFF. J is TRBJ2-1 and V is TRBV5-3; TRBD2 might be the D (6 bases). TRBV5-3 is assigned to the ORF class and has an uncertain function. V was pared by 4 bases and J by 7 bases, with 18 bases between. The CDR3 length is 15 residues.

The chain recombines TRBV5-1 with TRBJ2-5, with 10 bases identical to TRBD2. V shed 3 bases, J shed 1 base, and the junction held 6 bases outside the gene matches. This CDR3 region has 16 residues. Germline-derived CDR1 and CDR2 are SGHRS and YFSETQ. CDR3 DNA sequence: TGCGCCAGCAGCTCCCGCCGGACTAGCGGCCAAGAGACCCAGTACTTC. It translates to CASSSRRTSGQETQYF.

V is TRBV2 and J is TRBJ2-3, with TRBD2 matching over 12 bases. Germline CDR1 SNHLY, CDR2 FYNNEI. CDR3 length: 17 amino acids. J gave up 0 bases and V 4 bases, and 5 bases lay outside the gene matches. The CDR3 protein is CASSGSSGGGSTDTQYF. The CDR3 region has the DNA TGTGCCAGCAGTGGTTCTAGCGGGGGGGGGAGCACAGATACGCAGTATTTT. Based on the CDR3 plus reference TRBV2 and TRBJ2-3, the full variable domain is EPEVTQTPSHQVTQMGQEVILRCVPISNHLYFYWYRQILGQKVEFLVSFYNNEISEKSEIFDDQFSVERPDGSNFTLKIRSTKLEDSAMYFCASSGSSGGGSTDTQYFGPGTRLTVL.

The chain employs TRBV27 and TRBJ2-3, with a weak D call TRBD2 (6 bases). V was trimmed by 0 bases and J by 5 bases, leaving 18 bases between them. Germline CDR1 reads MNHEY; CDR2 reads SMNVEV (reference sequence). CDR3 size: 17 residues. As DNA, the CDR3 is TGTGCCAGCAGTTTATCGTATCTTCCCCGGGGAGGAGATACGCAGTATTTT. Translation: CASSLSYLPRGGDTQYF.

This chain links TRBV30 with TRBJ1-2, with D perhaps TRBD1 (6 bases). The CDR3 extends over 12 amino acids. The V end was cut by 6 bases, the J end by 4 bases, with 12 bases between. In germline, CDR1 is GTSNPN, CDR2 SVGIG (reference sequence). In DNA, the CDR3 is TGTGCCTGCTATGGACAGAGCTATGGCTACACCTTC. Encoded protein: CACYGQSYGYTF.

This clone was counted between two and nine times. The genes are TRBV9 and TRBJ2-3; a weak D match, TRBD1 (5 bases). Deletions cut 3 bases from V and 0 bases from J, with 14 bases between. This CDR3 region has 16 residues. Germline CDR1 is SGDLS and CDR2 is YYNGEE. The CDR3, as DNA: TGTGCCAGCAGCGCTCGGACACCGGCTAGCACAGATACGCAGTATTTT. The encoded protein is CASSARTPASTDTQYF.

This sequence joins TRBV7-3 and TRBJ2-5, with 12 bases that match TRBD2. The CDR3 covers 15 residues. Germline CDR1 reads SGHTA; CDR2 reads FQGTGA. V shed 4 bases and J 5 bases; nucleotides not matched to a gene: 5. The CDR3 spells CASSSPSGRGETQYF. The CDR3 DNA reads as TGTGCCAGCAGCTCTCCTAGCGGGAGGGGCGAGACCCAGTACTTC.

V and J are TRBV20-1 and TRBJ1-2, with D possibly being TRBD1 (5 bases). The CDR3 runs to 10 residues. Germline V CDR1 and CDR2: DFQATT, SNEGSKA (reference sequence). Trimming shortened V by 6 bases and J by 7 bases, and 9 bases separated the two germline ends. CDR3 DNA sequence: TGCAGTGCCTCAGGGTGTGGCTACACCTTC. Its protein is CSASGCGYTF.

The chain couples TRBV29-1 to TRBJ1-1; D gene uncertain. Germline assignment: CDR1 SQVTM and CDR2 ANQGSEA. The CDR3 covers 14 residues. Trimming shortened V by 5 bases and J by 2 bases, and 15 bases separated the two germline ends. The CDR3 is CSVKLRAFNTEAFF. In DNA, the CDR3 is TGCAGCGTTAAGTTGAGGGCATTTAACACTGAAGCTTTCTTT.

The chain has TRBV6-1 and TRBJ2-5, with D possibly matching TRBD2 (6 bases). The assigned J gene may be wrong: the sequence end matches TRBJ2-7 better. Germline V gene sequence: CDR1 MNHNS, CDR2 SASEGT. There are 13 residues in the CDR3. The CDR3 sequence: CASSEASSDEQYF. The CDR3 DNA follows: TGTGCCAGCAGTGAAGCCTCTAGCGACGAGCAGTACTTC.

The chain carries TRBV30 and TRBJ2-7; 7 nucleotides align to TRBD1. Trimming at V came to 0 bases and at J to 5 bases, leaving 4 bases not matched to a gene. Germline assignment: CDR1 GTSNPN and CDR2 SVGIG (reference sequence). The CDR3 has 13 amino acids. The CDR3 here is CAWSVQGGDEQYF. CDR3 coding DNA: TGTGCCTGGAGTGTACAAGGGGGCGACGAGCAGTACTTC.

The CDR3 DNA is TGTGCCAGCAGTGTCGAACAGGGAGTGAAGGTTTTCTTT. Translating it yields CASSVEQGVKVFF. The chain couples TRBV2 to TRBJ1-1; a weak D match, TRBD1 (6 bases). The CDR3 runs 13 residues. Trimming took off 4 bases at V and 13 bases at J, with 19 bases between the two ends. CDR1 is SNHLY and CDR2 is FYNNEI in the germline V gene. Full variable domain (missing parts from reference TRBV2 and TRBJ1-1): EPEVTQTPSHQVTQMGQEVILRCVPISNHLYFYWYRQILGQKVEFLVSFYNNEISEKSEIFDDQFSVERPDGSNFTLKIRSTKLEDSAMYFCASSVEQGVKVFFGQGTRLTVV.

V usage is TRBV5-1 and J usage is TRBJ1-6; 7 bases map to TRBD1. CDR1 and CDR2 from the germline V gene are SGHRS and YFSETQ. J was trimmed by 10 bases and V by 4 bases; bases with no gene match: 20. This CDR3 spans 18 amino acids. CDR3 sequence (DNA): TGCGCCAGCAGCCGGGGGAGAGACAGGGAGCAGTCAGGGTCACCCCTCCACTTT. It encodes CASSRGRDREQSGSPLHF.

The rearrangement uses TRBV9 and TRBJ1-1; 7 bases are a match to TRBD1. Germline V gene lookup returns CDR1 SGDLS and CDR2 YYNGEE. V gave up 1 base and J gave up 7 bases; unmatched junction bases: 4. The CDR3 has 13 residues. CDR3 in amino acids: CASSVNYRGEAFF. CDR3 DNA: TGTGCCAGCAGCGTAAACTACAGGGGTGAAGCTTTCTTT.

The CDR3 DNA follows: TGTGCCAGTAGTATAGTCGGTTCTAATGAAAAACTGTTTTTT. Its protein is CASSIVGSNEKLFF. The chain uses TRBV19 and TRBJ1-4; the D is unclear. Germline V gives CDR1 LNHDA, CDR2 SQIVND (reference sequence). Trimming took 1 base from V and 3 from J, leaving 6 bases between them. The CDR3 has 14 residues.

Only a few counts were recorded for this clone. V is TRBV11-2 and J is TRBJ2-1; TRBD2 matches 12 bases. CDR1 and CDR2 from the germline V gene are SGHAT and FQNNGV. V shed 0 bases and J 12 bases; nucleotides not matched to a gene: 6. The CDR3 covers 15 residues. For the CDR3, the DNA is TGTGCCAGCAGCTTAGATCTAGCGGGGGGGCCTGGGCAGTTCTTC. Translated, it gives CASSLDLAGGPGQFF.